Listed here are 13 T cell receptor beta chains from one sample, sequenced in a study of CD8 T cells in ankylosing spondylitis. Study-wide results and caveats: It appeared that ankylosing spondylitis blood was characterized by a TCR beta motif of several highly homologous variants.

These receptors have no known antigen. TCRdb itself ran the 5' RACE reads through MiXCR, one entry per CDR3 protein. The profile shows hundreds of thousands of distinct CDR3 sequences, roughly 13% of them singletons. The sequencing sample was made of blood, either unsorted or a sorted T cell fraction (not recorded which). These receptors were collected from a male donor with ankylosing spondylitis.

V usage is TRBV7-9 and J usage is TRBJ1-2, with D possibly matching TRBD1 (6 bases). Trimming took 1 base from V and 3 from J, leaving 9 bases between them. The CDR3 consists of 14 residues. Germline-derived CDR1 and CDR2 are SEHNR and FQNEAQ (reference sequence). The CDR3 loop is CASSLGQAYYGYTF. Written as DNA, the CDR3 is TGTGCCAGCAGCTTAGGACAGGCATACTATGGCTACACCTTC. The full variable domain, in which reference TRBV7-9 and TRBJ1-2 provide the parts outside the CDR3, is DTGVSQNPRHKITKRGQNVTFRCDPISEHNRLYWYRQTLGQGPEFLTYFQNEAQLEKSRLLSDRFSAERPKGSFSTLEIQRTEQGDSAMYLCASSLGQAYYGYTFGSGTRLTVV.

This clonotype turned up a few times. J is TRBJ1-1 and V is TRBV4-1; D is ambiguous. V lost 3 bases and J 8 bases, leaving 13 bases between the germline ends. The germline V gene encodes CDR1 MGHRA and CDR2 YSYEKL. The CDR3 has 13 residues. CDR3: CASSQVRPGEAFF. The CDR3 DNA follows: TGCGCCAGCAGCCAGGTTCGTCCCGGGGAAGCTTTCTTT.

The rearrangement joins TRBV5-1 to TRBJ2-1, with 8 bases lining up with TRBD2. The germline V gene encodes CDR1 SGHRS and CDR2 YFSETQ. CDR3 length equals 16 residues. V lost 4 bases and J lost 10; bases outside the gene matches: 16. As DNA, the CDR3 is TGCGCCAGCAGCGTAGATGCTAGCGGGCCCCTTGGGGAGCAGTTCTTC. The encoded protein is CASSVDASGPLGEQFF.

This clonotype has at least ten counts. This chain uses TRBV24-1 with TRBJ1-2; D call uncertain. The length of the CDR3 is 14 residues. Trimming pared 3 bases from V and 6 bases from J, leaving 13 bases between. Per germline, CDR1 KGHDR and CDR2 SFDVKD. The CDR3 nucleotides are TGTGCCACCAGTGATAAAAGACAAAGCCATGGCTACACCTTC. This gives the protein CATSDKRQSHGYTF.

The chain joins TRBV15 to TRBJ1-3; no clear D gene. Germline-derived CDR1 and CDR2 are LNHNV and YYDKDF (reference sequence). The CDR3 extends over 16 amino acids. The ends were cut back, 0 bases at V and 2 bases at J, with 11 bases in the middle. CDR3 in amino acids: CATSRDLGFAGNTIYF. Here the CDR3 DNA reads TGTGCCACCAGCAGAGATTTGGGGTTTGCTGGAAACACCATATATTTT.

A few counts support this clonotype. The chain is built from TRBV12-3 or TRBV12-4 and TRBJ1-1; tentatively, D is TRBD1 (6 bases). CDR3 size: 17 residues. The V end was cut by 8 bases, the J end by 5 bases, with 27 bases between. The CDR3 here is CASLGLGRGLEETEAFF. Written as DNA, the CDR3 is TGTGCCAGCCTCGGTTTGGGTCGGGGGCTAGAGGAAACTGAAGCTTTCTTT.

CDR3 bases: TGTGCCAGCAGTTTGACCTTGGGCGCTGAAGCTTTCTTT. Its protein is CASSLTLGAEAFF. V gene TRBV12-3 or TRBV12-4 combines with J gene TRBJ1-1; D unresolved. CDR3 size: 13 residues. V was trimmed by 3 bases and J by 6 bases, leaving 11 bases between them.

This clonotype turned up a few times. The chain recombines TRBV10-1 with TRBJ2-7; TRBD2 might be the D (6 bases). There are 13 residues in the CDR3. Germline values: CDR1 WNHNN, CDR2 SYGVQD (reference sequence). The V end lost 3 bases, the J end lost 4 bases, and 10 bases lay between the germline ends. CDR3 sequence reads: CASSDRGEYEQYF. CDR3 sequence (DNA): TGCGCCAGCAGTGATCGCGGGGAGTACGAGCAGTACTTC.

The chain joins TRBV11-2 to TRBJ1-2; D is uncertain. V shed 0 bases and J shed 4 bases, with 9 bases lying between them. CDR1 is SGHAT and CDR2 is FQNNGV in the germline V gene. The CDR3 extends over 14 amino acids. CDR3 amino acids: CASSLDPQSYGYTF. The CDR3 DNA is TGTGCCAGCAGCTTAGATCCACAGAGCTATGGCTACACCTTC.

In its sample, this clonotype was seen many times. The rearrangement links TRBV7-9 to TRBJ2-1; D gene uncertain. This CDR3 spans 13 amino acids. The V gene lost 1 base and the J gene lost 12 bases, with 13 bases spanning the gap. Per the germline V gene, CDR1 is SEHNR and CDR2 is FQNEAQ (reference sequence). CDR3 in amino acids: CASSLGGETLQFF. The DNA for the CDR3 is TGTGCCAGCAGCTTAGGAGGTGAAACCCTGCAGTTCTTC.

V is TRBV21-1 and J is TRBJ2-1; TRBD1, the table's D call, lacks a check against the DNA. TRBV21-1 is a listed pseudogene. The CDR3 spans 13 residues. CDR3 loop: CASPGGLSNEQFF. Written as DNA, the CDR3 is TGTGCCAGCCCGGGGGGATTGTCCAATGAGCAGTTCTTC.

The CDR3 DNA reads as TGCAGCGCCCTGGGGGGGGTATACGAGCAGTACTTC. Amino acids: CSALGGVYEQYF. V and J are TRBV20-1 and TRBJ2-7; 7 bases line up with TRBD2. The length of the CDR3 is 12 residues. The germline CDR1 and CDR2 sequences are DFQATT and SNEGSKA (reference sequence).

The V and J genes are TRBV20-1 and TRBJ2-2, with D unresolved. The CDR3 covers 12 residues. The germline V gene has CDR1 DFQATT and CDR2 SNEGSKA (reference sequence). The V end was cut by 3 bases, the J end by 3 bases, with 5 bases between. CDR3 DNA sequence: TGCAGTGCTAGTCAGGACACCGGGGAGCTGTTTTTT. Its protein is CSASQDTGELFF.